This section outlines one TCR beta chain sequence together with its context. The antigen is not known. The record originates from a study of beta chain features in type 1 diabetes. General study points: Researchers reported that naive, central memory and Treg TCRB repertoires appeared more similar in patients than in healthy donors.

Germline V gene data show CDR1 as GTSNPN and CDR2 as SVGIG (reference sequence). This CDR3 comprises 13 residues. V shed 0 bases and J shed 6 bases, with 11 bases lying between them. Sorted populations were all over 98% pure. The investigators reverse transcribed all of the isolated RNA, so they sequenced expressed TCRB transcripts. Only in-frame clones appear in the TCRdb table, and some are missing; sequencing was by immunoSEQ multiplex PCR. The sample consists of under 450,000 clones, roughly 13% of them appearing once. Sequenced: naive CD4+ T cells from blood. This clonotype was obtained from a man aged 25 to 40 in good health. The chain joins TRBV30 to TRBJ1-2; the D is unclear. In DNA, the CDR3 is TGTGCCTGGAGTGTTATGAGCTGGCATGGCTACACCTTC. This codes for CAWSVMSWHGYTF.